The T cell receptor beta chain under discussion was sequenced for a study of shared clonotypes between healthy human individuals. Whole-study findings and limits: What rarefaction showed was incomplete sorted-subset sequencing despite large depth.

Concerning this clone: What it recognizes is unknown. The same CDR3 also results from other DNA sequences found in this sample.

Sequencing was performed with immunoSEQ multiplex PCR; in TCRdb, only in-frame clones are kept and a portion is missing. The sample includes about 2.3 million clones, roughly 93% of them seen just once. There are 15 residues in the CDR3. Per the germline V gene, CDR1 is SGHRS and CDR2 is YFSETQ. V gave up 5 bases and J gave up 4 bases; unmatched junction bases: 5. The V gene is TRBV5-1, the J gene TRBJ2-1; 11 bases line up with TRBD2. Sequenced sample: naive CD4+ T cells from PBMCs. Subset: CD45RA+ positively selected. The origin of this receptor is a man aged 18 to 35 in good health. Some clones in this sample may be carry-over from other donors' samples. The CDR3 here is CASSRTSGSYNEQFF. DNA of the CDR3: TGCGCCAGCAGTCGGACTAGCGGGTCGTACAATGAGCAGTTCTTC.